This is a list of T cell receptor beta chains from one sample in a study of T cell responses to AZD1222 COVID-19 vaccine. Method: immunoSEQ multiplex PCR; TCRdb's copy keeps in-frame clones and lacks some. This table has under 90,000 clones, around 85% appearing once. This sample comprised peripheral blood, obtained 28 days after the second AZD1222 dose. The receptors shown here come from an adult who received the AZD1222 COVID-19 vaccine. Each CDR3 is given with its conserved first and last residue. Each record gives: D gene, CDR3 length, V gene, J gene, clone size, CDR3 DNA, CDR3 protein. A D gene is named only where the DNA matches it firmly. Not every row has a clone size; where given, it reads once, few, many or a size class.

>.|14|TRBV20-1|TRBJ2-7|.
TGCAGTGCTAGTATTACTAACCCCACCTACGAGCAGTACTTC
CSASITNPTYEQYF
>.|14|TRBV9|TRBJ1-3|.
TGTGCCAGCAGCGCGACAAACTCTGGAAACACCATATATTTT
CASSATNSGNTIYF
>.|15|TRBV27|TRBJ1-1|.
TGTGCCAGCAGTTTAGGTGGACCTGCGAACACTGAAGCTTTCTTT
CASSLGGPANTEAFF
>.|15|TRBV6-6|TRBJ1-6|few
TGTGCCAGCAGTTACTCGGGGAGGGAAAGCTCACCCCTCCACTTT
CASSYSGRESSPLHF
>.|15|TRBV4-1|TRBJ1-6|.
TGCGCCAGCAGCCAAGTCCGGGGAGGCGATTCACCCCTCCACTTT
CASSQVRGGDSPLHF
>.|12|TRBV25-1|TRBJ1-1|.
TGTGCCAGCAGTGAATCTCACGTGGAAGCTTTCTTT
CASSESHVEAFF
>TRBD1|16|TRBV5-6|TRBJ1-1|.
TGTGCCAGCAGCTTCCGACAGGGCCGGGGGAACACTGAAGCTTTCTTT
CASSFRQGRGNTEAFF
>.|15|TRBV9|TRBJ1-2|.
TGTGCCAGCAGCCCCGGGGGAGGGGAATATTATGGCTACACCTTC
CASSPGGGEYYGYTF
>.|19|TRBV11-3|TRBJ2-2|.
TGTGCCAGCAGCTTATTACCGTGGGGGAGTCCGGCGGGTACCGGGGAGCTGTTTTTT
CASSLLPWGSPAGTGELFF
>TRBD1|16|TRBV18|TRBJ2-5|once
TGTGCCAGCTCATCCCTCGAAGGGGGCGGGCTCGAGACCCAGTACTTC
CASSSLEGGGLETQYF
>TRBD1|15|TRBV5-6|TRBJ1-3|.
TGTGCCAGCAGCTCCACGGGACAGGGGAGAAACACCATATATTTT
CASSSTGQGRNTIYF
>.|12|TRBV10-2|TRBJ1-1|.
TGCGCCAGCAGTGAGTCCCAGGGGAGAGCTTTCTTT
CASSESQGRAFF
>.|12|TRBV5-1|TRBJ2-3|.
TGCGCCAGCAGCTTGGCCACAGATACGCAGTATTTT
CASSLATDTQYF
>TRBD2|15|TRBV5-5|TRBJ2-1|once
TGTGCCAGCAGCTCCCCGGGGGGTTCCTACAATGAGCAGTTCTTC
CASSSPGGSYNEQFF
>TRBD1|14|TRBV18|TRBJ1-5|.
TGTGCCAGCTCACGGGACAGGGACAATCAGCCCCAGCATTTT
CASSRDRDNQPQHF
>.|13|TRBV5-8|TRBJ1-3|.
TGTGCCAGCAGTTCGTTCTCTGGAAACACCATATATTTT
CASSSFSGNTIYF
>.|17|TRBV10-2|TRBJ2-2|.
TGCGCCAGCAGTGAGTCGGTTGCAGGGCGGGACACCGGGGAGCTGTTTTTT
CASSESVAGRDTGELFF
>.|15|TRBV3-1/TRBV3-2|TRBJ1-1|.
TGTGCCAGCAGCGAAGGGTACTCAATGAACACTGAAGCTTTCTTT
CASSEGYSMNTEAFF
>TRBD1|15|TRBV27|TRBJ1-6|.
TGTGCCGAAATACAGGGGGTCACCTATAATTCACCCCTCCACTTT
CAEIQGVTYNSPLHF
>.|15|TRBV2|TRBJ2-4|.
TGTGCCAGCAGTAGAGGGATCGACTCAAAAAACATTCAGTACTTC
CASSRGIDSKNIQYF
>.|15|TRBV9|TRBJ2-6|.
TGTGCCAGCAGCGCAGAAGGGGCTGGGGCCAACGTCCTGACTTTC
CASSAEGAGANVLTF
>TRBD1|17|TRBV9|TRBJ1-2|once
TGTGCCAGCAGAGACCCGAGAACAGGGGTCGGAGGCTATGGCTACACCTTC
CASRDPRTGVGGYGYTF
>.|11|TRBV20-1|TRBJ1-5|.
TGCAGTGCTAGCCGGCAGAAGTCCCAGCATTTT
CSASRQKSQHF
>.|17|TRBV2|TRBJ2-7|.
TGTGCCAGCAGTGAAGCGCTTCGGGCAGGGTACTCCTACGAGCAGTACTTC
CASSEALRAGYSYEQYF
>.|13|TRBV6-5|TRBJ1-2|.
TGTGCCAGCAGTTCTGTGAGTCCCTATGGCTACACCTTC
CASSSVSPYGYTF
>TRBD1|16|TRBV6-2/TRBV6-3|TRBJ2-2|.
TGTGCCAGCAGCCCCCCGGGACAGTTTTATAACGGGGAGCTGTTTTTT
CASSPPGQFYNGELFF
>TRBD1|14|TRBV10-2|TRBJ1-4|.
TGCGCCAGCAGGACGGACAGGCGGATGGAAAAACTGTTTTTT
CASRTDRRMEKLFF
>.|13|TRBV12-3/TRBV12-4|TRBJ2-7|.
TGTGCCAGCAGTCAGGGGAGTCCCAGCGAGCAGTACTTC
CASSQGSPSEQYF
>TRBD2|18|TRBV28|TRBJ2-3|.
TGTGCCAGCATTACACTAGCGGGGGCGCCCCTACGCACAGATACGCAGTATTTT
CASITLAGAPLRTDTQYF
>TRBD1|13|TRBV10-1|TRBJ1-5|.
TGCGCCAGCCTGGACAGGGGAAAACAGCCCCAGCATTTT
CASLDRGKQPQHF
>.|12|TRBV2|TRBJ1-4|.
TGTGCCAGCCGTTTTGGGGAGGAAAAACTGTTTTTT
CASRFGEEKLFF
>.|14|TRBV3-1/TRBV3-2|TRBJ2-6|.
TGTGCCAGCAGCCGGGGATCTGGGGCCAACGTCCTGACTTTC
CASSRGSGANVLTF
>TRBD1|15|TRBV12-5|TRBJ1-2|.
TGTGCTAGTGGTTTCGAATATACAGGGGTGGACGGCTACACCTTC
CASGFEYTGVDGYTF
>.|13|TRBV27|TRBJ2-7|.
TGTGCCAGCAGTTTTAAGGTGTACTACGAGCAGTACTTC
CASSFKVYYEQYF
>.|15|TRBV7-9|TRBJ2-1|.
TGTGCCAGCAGTCCGCCCCCGGGCGGGGGCGATGAGCAGTTCTTC
CASSPPPGGGDEQFF
>.|13|TRBV4-1|TRBJ2-1|few
TGCGCCAGCAGTCCAAGCTCCTACAATGAGCAGTTCTTC
CASSPSSYNEQFF
>.|15|TRBV29-1|TRBJ2-1|.
TGCAGCGTTGTACTCGCGCGGGGGCCCTACAATGAGCAGTTCTTC
CSVVLARGPYNEQFF
>.|15|TRBV7-3|TRBJ2-3|.
TGTGCCAGCAGCTCAGGACAGGGAGGGACAGATACGCAGTATTTT
CASSSGQGGTDTQYF
>.|12|TRBV6-5|TRBJ1-5|.
TGTGCCAGCCAGTTAGGCAATCAGCCCCAGCATTTT
CASQLGNQPQHF
>.|14|TRBV14|TRBJ1-3|.
TGTGCCAGCGACCCCGGGGGATTTGGAAACACCATATATTTT
CASDPGGFGNTIYF
>.|15|TRBV19|TRBJ2-7|.
TGTGCCAGTAGTATCTCTACATTGGCTGGTGTCGAGCAGTACTTC
CASSISTLAGVEQYF
>.|12|TRBV10-3|TRBJ2-1|.
TGTGCCAGTTCGACAGGAAACAATGAGCAGTTCTTC
CASSTGNNEQFF
>.|16|TRBV27|TRBJ2-1|.
TGTGCCAGCAGTTTATCGTCGGGGGATCCCTACAATGAGCAGTTCTTC
CASSLSSGDPYNEQFF
>TRBD1|13|TRBV29-1|TRBJ2-7|.
TGCAGCGTTCAAGAGACAGGGGTTTACGAGCAGTACTTC
CSVQETGVYEQYF
>TRBD2|17|TRBV5-1|TRBJ2-1|.
TGCGCCAGCAGGGAGGTAGCGGGGGGTAGGTCCTACAATGAGCAGTTCTTC
CASREVAGGRSYNEQFF
>.|15|TRBV3-1/TRBV3-2|TRBJ2-2|.
TGTGCCAGCAGCCAAGGAAGAGGGTCCACCGGGGAGCTGTTTTTT
CASSQGRGSTGELFF
>.|16|TRBV28|TRBJ2-7|.
TGTGCCAGCAGTGTACTGGCACAGGAGGACTCCTACGAGCAGTACTTC
CASSVLAQEDSYEQYF
>.|14|TRBV28|TRBJ2-7|.
TGTGCCAGCAGTTCTACGGGCCTCTCCTACGAGCAGTACTTC
CASSSTGLSYEQYF
>TRBD2|19|TRBV5-5|TRBJ2-2|.
TGTGCCAGCAGCGTAATAGCGGGGGGCCCCCTAGAGAACACCGGGGAGCTGTTTTTT
CASSVIAGGPLENTGELFF